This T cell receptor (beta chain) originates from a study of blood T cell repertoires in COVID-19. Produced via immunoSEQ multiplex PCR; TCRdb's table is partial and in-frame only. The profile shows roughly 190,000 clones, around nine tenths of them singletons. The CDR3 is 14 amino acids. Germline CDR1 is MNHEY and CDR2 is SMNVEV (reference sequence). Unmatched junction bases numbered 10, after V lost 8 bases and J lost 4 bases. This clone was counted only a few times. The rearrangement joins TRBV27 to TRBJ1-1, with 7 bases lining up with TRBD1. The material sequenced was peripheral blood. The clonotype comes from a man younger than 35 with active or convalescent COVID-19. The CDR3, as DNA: TGTGCCAGCCGAGGGGGCATAGGAGGCACTGAAGCTTTCTTT. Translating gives CASRGGIGGTEAFF.